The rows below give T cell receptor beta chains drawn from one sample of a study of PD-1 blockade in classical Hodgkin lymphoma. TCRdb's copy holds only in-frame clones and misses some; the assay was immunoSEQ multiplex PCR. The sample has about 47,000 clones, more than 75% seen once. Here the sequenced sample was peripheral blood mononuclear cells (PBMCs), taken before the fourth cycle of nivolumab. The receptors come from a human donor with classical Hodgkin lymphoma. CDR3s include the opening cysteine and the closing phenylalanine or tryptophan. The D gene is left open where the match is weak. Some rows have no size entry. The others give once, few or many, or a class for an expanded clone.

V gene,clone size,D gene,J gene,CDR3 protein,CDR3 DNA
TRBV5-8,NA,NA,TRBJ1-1,CASSFQGKSSTEAFF,TGTGCCAGCAGCTTCCAGGGGAAGAGTAGCACTGAAGCTTTCTTT
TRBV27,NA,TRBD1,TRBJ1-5,CASSLTGGISQPQHF,TGTGCCAGCAGTCTTACAGGGGGCATCAGTCAGCCCCAGCATTTT
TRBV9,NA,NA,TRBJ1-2,CASTPGLPDGYTF,TGTGCCAGCACCCCAGGTTTACCCGATGGCTACACCTTC
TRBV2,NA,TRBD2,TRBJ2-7,CASTGPSGSTEQYF,TGTGCCAGCACAGGGCCAAGCGGGAGTACCGAGCAGTACTTC
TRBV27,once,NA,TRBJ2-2,CASSPAGRSTGELFF,TGTGCCAGCAGCCCTGCGGGGCGATCCACCGGGGAGCTGTTTTTT
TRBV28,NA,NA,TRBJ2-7,CASTQDSWNEQYF,TGTGCCAGCACTCAGGACAGTTGGAATGAGCAGTACTTC
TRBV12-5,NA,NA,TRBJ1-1,CAGGRDQGNTEAFF,TGTGCTGGGGGTAGGGACCAGGGGAACACTGAAGCTTTCTTT
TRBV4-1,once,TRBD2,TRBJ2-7,CASSFLADSSYEQYF,TGCGCCAGCAGCTTCCTAGCGGACTCCTCCTACGAGCAGTACTTC
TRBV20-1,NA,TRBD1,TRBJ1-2,CSARGRGGYTF,TGCAGCGCCAGGGGGCGAGGAGGCTACACCTTC
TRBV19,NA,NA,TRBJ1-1,CASSIGRVRTEAFF,TGTGCCAGTAGTATAGGGAGGGTTCGTACTGAAGCTTTCTTT
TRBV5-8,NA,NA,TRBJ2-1,CASAEARASFGDNEQFF,TGTGCCAGCGCTGAAGCCCGGGCTAGCTTCGGGGACAATGAGCAGTTCTTC
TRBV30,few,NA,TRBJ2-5,CAWSPIGGSRTETQYF,TGTGCCTGGAGTCCGATTGGGGGGTCCCGGACAGAGACCCAGTACTTC
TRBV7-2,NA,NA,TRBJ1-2,CASSLGPRVGQSYGYTF,TGTGCCAGCAGCTTAGGCCCCCGGGTGGGGCAGAGCTATGGCTACACCTTC
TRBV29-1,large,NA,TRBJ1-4,CSVEVELGNEKLFF,TGCAGCGTTGAAGTGGAGCTTGGTAATGAAAAACTGTTTTTT
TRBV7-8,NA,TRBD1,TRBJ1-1,CASSLRMGQGYTEAFF,TGTGCCAGCAGCTTAAGGATGGGACAGGGTTATACTGAAGCTTTCTTT
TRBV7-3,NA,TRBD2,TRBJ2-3,CASSFGGSGADTQYF,TGTGCCAGCAGCTTTGGCGGGAGTGGGGCAGATACGCAGTATTTT
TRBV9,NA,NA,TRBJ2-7,CASILGVTYEQYF,TGTGCCAGCATCTTAGGCGTGACCTACGAGCAGTACTTC